The clone carrying this T cell receptor beta chain was found many times. The antigen is not known. These data are taken from a study of prognosis after radiotherapy for stage I lung cancer. Study results and limitations: There were reportedly differences in TRBV and TRBJ gene usage between patients with and without metastases.

Germline lookup yields CDR1 SQVTM and CDR2 ANQGSEA. The germline V and J ends were trimmed by 7 bases and 8 bases, with 14 bases remaining between them. The length of the CDR3 is 11 residues. Multiplex PCR in two rounds served to amplify TCR beta CDR3 from genomic DNA. Gene-specific primers for each TRBV and TRBJ gene drove first-round PCR. TCRdb called the multiplex PCR reads again in MiXCR, with one record for every CDR3 protein. The sample lists around 25,000 distinct CDR3 sequences; 30% to 45% were seen once. This clonotype originated in a donor at least 50 years old with non-small cell lung cancer. The chain links TRBV29-1 to TRBJ1-2; TRBD1 is a possible D gene (5 bases). The input for sequencing was PBMCs, taken before or after stereotactic body radiation therapy (not recorded which). The CDR3: CSGWDEGGYTF. DNA for the CDR3: TGCAGCGGATGGGACGAGGGAGGCTACACCTTC.